Described below is a single T cell receptor (beta chain) sequence and its context. The antigen remains unidentified. The PCR made use of 60 Vbeta and 13 Jbeta primers. TCRdb's copy holds only in-frame clones and misses some; the assay was immunoSEQ multiplex PCR. The table records 100,000 to 150,000 clones, 77% of them present only once. Germline V gene lookup returns CDR1 SGHTA and CDR2 FQGTGA. The J segment lost 5 bases and the V segment lost 5 bases, leaving 6 bases of the junction unmatched. The CDR3 is made up of 16 amino acids. The data originate from a study of cytomegalovirus exposure and HLA in healthy donors. About the research overall: Findings of an earlier analysis included about 100 million unique TCR beta sequences from 180 million or so T cells.

Notes on the study in general: The listing of fewer than 200 TCR beta chains classed them as cytomegalovirus-associated. Rarity marked most TCR sequences, yet some public TCRs occurred in many donors.

Input material: PBMCs. The receptor's source is a human donor in good health. This sequence joins TRBV7-3 and TRBJ2-5, with TRBD2 matching 15 bases. The CDR3 sequence is CASSAGLAGGRETQYF. CDR3 nucleotides: TGTGCCAGCAGCGCCGGACTAGCGGGAGGGCGGGAGACCCAGTACTTC.